The 4 T cell receptor beta chains below all came from one sample that was sequenced in a study of shared clonotypes between healthy human individuals. Repertoires were generated with immunoSEQ multiplex PCR, while TCRdb's copy carries only in-frame clones and drops some. Of around 2.1 million clones in the sample, around 93% were seen once. Cells designated naive CD8 were CD45RO-negative and were positively selected for CCR7, with terminally differentiated effector memory CD45RA+ cells excluded. Sequencing was done on a sample of naive CD8+ T cells from PBMCs. These receptors were obtained from a man aged 18 to 30 in good health. Some clones in this sample may be carry-over from other donors' samples.

The genes are TRBV5-4 and TRBJ2-5; no firm D call. V lost 3 bases to trimming and J lost 3 bases, with 15 bases between them. The CDR3 is 15 amino acids. In germline, CDR1 is SGHNT, CDR2 YYREEE (reference sequence). The CDR3 here is CASSSFGQAEETQYF. The CDR3 DNA is TGTGCCAGCAGCTCTTTTGGTCAGGCGGAAGAGACCCAGTACTTC.

The J gene is TRBJ2-1, the V gene TRBV4-1, with D perhaps being TRBD1 or TRBD2 (7 bases each). V was clipped by 8 bases and J by 9 bases, with 20 bases between them. Germline CDR1 and CDR2: MGHRA and YSYEKL. This CDR3 has 14 amino acids. The CDR3 coding sequence is TGCGCCAGCGGTCTGGACGGGAGGACAGGTGAGCAGTTCTTC. This translates into CASGLDGRTGEQFF.

The rearrangement joins TRBV14 to TRBJ2-7; the match to TRBD2 covers 8 bases. The CDR3 is 17 residues long. The V segment lost 0 bases and the J segment 4 bases; nucleotides outside the gene matches: 11. Germline CDR1 reads SGHDN; CDR2 reads FVKESK. CDR3 loop: CASSQERLGGDPYEQYF. The CDR3 DNA reads as TGTGCCAGCAGCCAAGAGCGCCTCGGGGGGGACCCGTACGAGCAGTACTTC.

CDR3 in DNA: TGCGCCAGCTCCAGGGGTAACACAGATACGCAGTATTTT. Protein product: CASSRGNTDTQYF. V gene TRBV10-2 combines with J gene TRBJ2-3; tentatively, D is TRBD1 (6 bases). Germline V gives CDR1 WSHSY, CDR2 SAAADI. The CDR3 loop spans 13 amino acids. V was cut by 8 bases and J by 2 bases, with 11 bases left in between.